This T cell receptor (beta chain) was observed in a study of response to subunit inactivated influenza vaccine. With respect to this clonotype: What it binds is unknown.

TCRdb reanalysed the RT-PCR reads using MiXCR and keeps one entry per CDR3 protein. Of 750,000 to 850,000 distinct CDR3 sequences in the sample, around 20% were seen once. Germline lookup yields CDR1 SGDLS and CDR2 YYNGEE. Trimming removed 4 bases from V and 4 bases from J; junction bases left unmatched: 8. The CDR3 sequence is 15 residues long. Overall study findings and caveats: Authors suggested that a seasonal influenza vaccination recruits few new T cells each time.

The clonotype was recovered from a man aged 50-60 years who received an inactivated influenza vaccine. The input for sequencing was PBMCs from blood, taken around 5 days after vaccination. This chain uses TRBV9 with TRBJ2-3, with 8 bases aligning to TRBD2. The DNA of the CDR3 is TGTGCCAGCAGCCCCAGCGGGAGAACCCCAGATACGCAGTATTTT. Translation: CASSPSGRTPDTQYF.